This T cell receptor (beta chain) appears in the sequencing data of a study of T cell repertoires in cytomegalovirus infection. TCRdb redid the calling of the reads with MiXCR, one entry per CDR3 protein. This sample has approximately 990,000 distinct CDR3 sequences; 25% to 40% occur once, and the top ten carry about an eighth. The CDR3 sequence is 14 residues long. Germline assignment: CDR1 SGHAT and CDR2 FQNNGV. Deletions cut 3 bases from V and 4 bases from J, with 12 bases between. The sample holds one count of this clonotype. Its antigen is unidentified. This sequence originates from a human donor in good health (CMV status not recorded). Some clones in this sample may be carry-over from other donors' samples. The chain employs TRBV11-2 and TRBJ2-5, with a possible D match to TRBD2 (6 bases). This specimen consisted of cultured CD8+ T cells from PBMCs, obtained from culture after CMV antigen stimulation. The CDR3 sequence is CASSFYEGGETQYF. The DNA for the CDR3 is TGTGCCAGCAGCTTTTATGAGGGAGGAGAGACCCAGTACTTC.